These 2 T cell receptor beta chains came from one sample sequenced in a study of blood T cell repertoires in COVID-19. Assay: immunoSEQ multiplex PCR; the TCRdb copy retains only in-frame clones and omits some. This sample yields about 180,000 clones, of which about 75% are seen a single time; 26% belongs to the top ten. The sample was peripheral blood. The source is a woman between 65 and 79 years old with acute or convalescent COVID-19.

In this sample, this clone turned up once. The chain couples TRBV7-9 to TRBJ2-1; 9 bases are shared with TRBD2. Germline-derived CDR1 and CDR2 are SEHNR and FQNEAQ (reference sequence). The V segment lost 2 bases and the J segment 3 bases; nucleotides outside the gene matches: 8. The CDR3 loop spans 17 amino acids. The CDR3 region is CASSLQRLAVHYNEQFF. The CDR3 bases are TGTGCCAGCAGCTTACAAAGACTAGCGGTTCACTACAATGAGCAGTTCTTC.

This clone was seen a handful of times. The genes are TRBV19 and TRBJ1-6; D perhaps matches TRBD1 (5 bases). This CDR3 is built from 16 residues. V gave up 9 bases and J gave up 1 base, with 16 bases separating them. The V gene's germline CDR1 is LNHDA and CDR2 SQIVND (reference sequence). This CDR3 is CASRISQGSYNSPLHF. The CDR3 DNA follows: TGTGCCAGCCGTATATCCCAGGGATCCTATAATTCACCCCTCCACTTT.